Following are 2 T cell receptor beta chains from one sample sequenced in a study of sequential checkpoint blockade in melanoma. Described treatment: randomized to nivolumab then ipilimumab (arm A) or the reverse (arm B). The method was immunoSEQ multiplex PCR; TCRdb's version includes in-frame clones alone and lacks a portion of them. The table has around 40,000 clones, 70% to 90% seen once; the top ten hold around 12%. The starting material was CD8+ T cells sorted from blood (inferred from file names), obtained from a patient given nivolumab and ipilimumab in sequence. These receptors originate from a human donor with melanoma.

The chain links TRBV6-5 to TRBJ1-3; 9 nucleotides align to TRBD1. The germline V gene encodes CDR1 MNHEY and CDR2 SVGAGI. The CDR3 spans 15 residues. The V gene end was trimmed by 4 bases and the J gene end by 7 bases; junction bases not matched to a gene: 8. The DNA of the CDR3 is TGTGCCAGCAGTTTTACAGGGGGCGGAGGGAACACCATATATTTT. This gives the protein CASSFTGGGGNTIYF.

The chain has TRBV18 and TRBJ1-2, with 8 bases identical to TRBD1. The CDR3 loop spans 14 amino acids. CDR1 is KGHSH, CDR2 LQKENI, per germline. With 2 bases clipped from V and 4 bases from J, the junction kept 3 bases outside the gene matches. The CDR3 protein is CASSPAGQGYGYTF. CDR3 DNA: TGTGCCAGCTCACCAGCCGGACAGGGCTATGGCTACACCTTC.